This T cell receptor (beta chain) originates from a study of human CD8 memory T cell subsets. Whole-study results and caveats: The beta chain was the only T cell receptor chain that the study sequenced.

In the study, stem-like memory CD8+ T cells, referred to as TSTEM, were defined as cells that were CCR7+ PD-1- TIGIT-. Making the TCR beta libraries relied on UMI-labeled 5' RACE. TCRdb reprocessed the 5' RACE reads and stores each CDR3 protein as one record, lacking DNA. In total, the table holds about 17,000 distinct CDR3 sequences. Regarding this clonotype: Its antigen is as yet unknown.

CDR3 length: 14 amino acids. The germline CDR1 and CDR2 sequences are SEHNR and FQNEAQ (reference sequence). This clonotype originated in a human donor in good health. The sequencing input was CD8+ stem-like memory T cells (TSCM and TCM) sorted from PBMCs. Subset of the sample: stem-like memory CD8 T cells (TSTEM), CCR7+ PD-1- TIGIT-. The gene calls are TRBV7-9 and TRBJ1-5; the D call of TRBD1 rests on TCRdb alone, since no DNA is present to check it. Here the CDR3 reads CASSYTGSNQPQHF.